The 16 T cell receptor beta chains presented below share a single source sample, sequenced in a study of TIL therapy for anti-PD-1-resistant metastatic lung cancer. Time point: pre-treatment sample, taken before nivolumab and TIL therapy. Tumor tissue came from excised metastases, mostly pleural nodules or supraclavicular lymph nodes. Sequencing used immunoSEQ v3. Clones were read by immunoSEQ multiplex PCR, and TCRdb kept only the in-frame ones, dropping some. The sample gives roughly 92,000 clones, 65% of which show up once; 11% is in the top ten. The sample consisted of tumor tissue, taken at baseline. These receptors were collected from a person between 30 and 79 years old with non-small cell lung cancer.

The chain combines TRBV11-2 with TRBJ1-4, with D maybe TRBD1 (5 bases). Trimming took 2 bases from V and 11 from J, leaving 12 bases between them. This CDR3 spans 13 amino acids. CDR1 SGHAT and CDR2 FQNNGV come from the germline V gene. CDR3 in DNA: TGTGCCAGCAGCTTACAGATAGGGGAGAAACTGTTTTTT. This codes for CASSLQIGEKLFF.

This chain uses TRBV28 with TRBJ2-7; 13 bases are shared with TRBD2. CDR1 and CDR2 (germline): MDHEN, SYDVKM. The V and J ends lost 6 bases and 6 bases, in that order; junction bases with no gene match: 8. The CDR3 runs 15 residues. The CDR3, as DNA: TGTGCCAGCAGCACCACGGGACTAGCGGGGACCGAGCAGTACTTC. Translated: CASSTTGLAGTEQYF.

V usage is TRBV19 and J usage is TRBJ2-3; D possibly corresponds to TRBD1 (7 bases). CDR1 is LNHDA, CDR2 SQIVND, per germline (reference sequence). V was trimmed by 6 bases and J by 2 bases, leaving 18 bases between them. The CDR3 loop spans 16 amino acids. The CDR3: CASRRDSLISTDTQYF. In DNA, the CDR3 is TGTGCCAGTAGGCGGGACAGCTTAATTTCCACAGATACGCAGTATTTT.

The chain is built from TRBV4-1 and TRBJ2-7; D unresolved. The CDR3 covers 15 residues. Per the germline V gene, CDR1 is MGHRA and CDR2 is YSYEKL. V lost 1 base and J lost 0, with 10 bases in between. CDR3: CASSQGHLASYEQYF. In nucleotides, the CDR3 is TGCGCCAGCAGCCAAGGGCACTTGGCCTCCTACGAGCAGTACTTC.

This clone showed up just a few times. The chain has TRBV28 and TRBJ1-2; 7 bases are shared with TRBD1. The germline V gene encodes CDR1 MDHEN and CDR2 SYDVKM. This CDR3 region has 11 residues. The J segment lost 8 bases and the V segment lost 7 bases, leaving 4 bases of the junction unmatched. The CDR3 DNA follows: TGTGCCAGCAACAGGGGACGAGGCTACACCTTC. The encoded protein is CASNRGRGYTF.

The chain joins TRBV5-5 to TRBJ2-3, with TRBD1 identical over 11 bases. The CDR3 loop spans 17 amino acids. The germline CDR1 and CDR2 sequences are SGHKS and YYEKEE (reference sequence). V was pared by 4 bases and J by 4 bases, with 11 bases of the junction left unmatched. This chain's CDR3 is CASSLYWTGGSSDTQYF. The CDR3 DNA reads TGTGCCAGCAGCCTCTATTGGACAGGGGGCTCCTCAGATACGCAGTATTTT.

This clone was seen repeatedly, ten times or more. This rearrangement joins TRBV7-8 to TRBJ1-1; D gene unclear. The germline gives CDR1 SGHVS, CDR2 FQNEAQ. This CDR3 contains 16 residues. The germline V and J ends were trimmed by 5 bases and 0 bases, with 16 bases remaining between them. The CDR3 nucleotides are TGTGCCAGCAGCCACATCGGGCGGAGGATGAACACTGAAGCTTTCTTT. This gives the protein CASSHIGRRMNTEAFF.

The chain carries TRBV16 and TRBJ1-6, with TRBD1 identical over 10 bases. After removal of 4 bases from V and 3 bases from J, the junction contained 9 bases not matched to a gene. The CDR3 is 18 residues long. CDR1 and CDR2 from the germline V gene are KGHSY and FQNENV. The CDR3 sequence is CASSPKLGTGVYNSPLHF. The DNA for the CDR3 is TGTGCCAGCAGCCCCAAACTCGGGACAGGGGTCTATAATTCACCCCTCCACTTT.

This chain connects TRBV10-2 to TRBJ2-7; no reliable D call. With 4 bases removed from V and 0 bases from J, the gap between germline ends came to 4 bases. Germline CDR1 WSHSY, CDR2 SAAADI. The CDR3 length is 12 residues. This CDR3 is CASSASSYEQYF. CDR3 bases: TGCGCCAGCAGTGCTAGCTCCTACGAGCAGTACTTC.

The rearrangement uses TRBV28 and TRBJ1-6; the match to TRBD1 covers 9 bases. Germline assignment: CDR1 MDHEN and CDR2 SYDVKM. V shed 6 bases, J shed 6 bases, and the junction held 6 bases outside the gene matches. There are 15 residues in the CDR3. As DNA, the CDR3 is TGTGCCAGCAGAACCCGGGACAGGGCTAATTCACCCCTCCACTTT. It specifies CASRTRDRANSPLHF. Drawing the rest from reference TRBV28 and TRBJ1-6, the complete variable domain is DVKVTQSSRYLVKRTGEKVFLECVQDMDHENMFWYRQDPGLGLRLIYFSYDVKMKEKGDIPEGYSVSREKKERFSLILESASTNQTSMYLCASRTRDRANSPLHFGNGTRLTVT.

CDR3 in amino acids: CASTRRGGAGANVLTF. Written as DNA, the CDR3 is TGTGCCAGCACCCGTCGAGGTGGGGCTGGGGCCAACGTCCTGACTTTC. The V call is TRBV27, the J call TRBJ2-6; D not certain. CDR1 MNHEY and CDR2 SMNVEV come from the germline V gene (reference sequence). The CDR3 loop spans 16 amino acids. V gave up 7 bases and J gave up 2 bases, with 15 bases separating them.

The V and J genes are TRBV6-5 and TRBJ2-5, with 7 bases fitting TRBD1. The CDR3 has 14 amino acids. Germline CDR1 and CDR2: MNHEY and SVGAGI. Germline trimming cut 0 bases from V and 5 bases from J; bases unmatched to any gene: 3. The CDR3: CASSYSGGYETQYF. The CDR3 bases are TGTGCCAGCAGTTACTCAGGGGGCTATGAGACCCAGTACTTC.

V is TRBV7-8 and J is TRBJ1-6, with D uncertain. This CDR3 has 15 amino acids. The germline V gene encodes CDR1 SGHVS and CDR2 FQNEAQ. V was pared by 4 bases and J by 3 bases, with 10 bases between. CDR3 protein: CASSWGTDYNSPLHF. CDR3 DNA sequence: TGTGCCAGCAGCTGGGGAACGGACTATAATTCACCCCTCCACTTT.

The V gene is TRBV5-1, the J gene TRBJ1-1, with TRBD1 as a possible D gene (5 bases). The V end lost 4 bases, the J end lost 6 bases, and 22 bases lay between the germline ends. This CDR3 comprises 16 residues. Germline loops: CDR1 SGHRS, CDR2 YFSETQ. In DNA form, the CDR3 reads TGCGCCAGCAGCCCGGAACGTTTGGGGCTTAGGTCTGAAGCTTTCTTT. Translation gives CASSPERLGLRSEAFF. The whole variable domain, filled in from reference TRBV5-1 and TRBJ1-1, reads KAGVTQTPRYLIKTRGQQVTLSCSPISGHRSVSWYQQTPGQGLQFLFEYFSETQRNKGNFPGRFSGRQFSNSRSEMNVSTLELGDSALYLCASSPERLGLRSEAFFGQGTRLTVV.

As regards this clone: At the DNA level, this CDR3 is encoded by other sequences in the same sample as well. The V and J genes are TRBV7-2 and TRBJ2-4; D not resolved. V gave up 5 bases and J gave up 1 base, with 6 bases separating them. Germline V gene lookup returns CDR1 SGHTA and CDR2 FQGNSA. The CDR3 contains 13 residues. CDR3 in DNA: TGTGCCAGCAGCCTCGAGGCCAAAAACATTCAGTACTTC. This encodes CASSLEAKNIQYF.

Ten or more counts support this clone. The V call is TRBV7-9, the J call TRBJ1-1; 9 nucleotides align to TRBD1. The trim removed 1 base at V and 5 bases at J, leaving 5 bases unmatched. The CDR3 totals 15 residues. Germline CDR1 is SEHNR and CDR2 is FQNEAQ (reference sequence). This CDR3 is CASSLGDRVETEAFF. The CDR3 bases are TGTGCCAGCAGCTTAGGGGACAGGGTGGAGACTGAAGCTTTCTTT.